This T cell receptor (beta chain) comes out of a study of graft-versus-host responses after intestinal transplantation. The germline V gene has CDR1 LGHNA and CDR2 YSLEER. This CDR3 region has 13 residues. V dropped 4 bases and J dropped 5; count of bases not matched to a gene: 0. Measured with immunoSEQ multiplex PCR; TCRdb has only the in-frame clones, and not every one. In the table there are 8,500 to 11,000 clones, 30% to 35% of which are singletons. Only a few counts were recorded for this clone. The sample in question was alloreactive CD4+ T cells from a mixed lymphocyte reaction culture, obtained before transplantation. The subset is: CFSE-low proliferating T cells sorted from roughly six-day pre-transplant mixed lymphocyte reaction (GvH or HvG direction). The gene calls are TRBV4-3 and TRBJ2-2; TRBD1 matches 8 bases. The TCR comes from a human patient who was an organ donor for intestinal transplantation. The CDR3 DNA follows: TGCGCCAGCAGCCGACAGGGGACCGGGGAGCTGTTTTTT. It codes for CASSRQGTGELFF.